This T cell receptor (beta chain) was identified in a study of identifying expanded T cells in peripheral blood. Points from the study as a whole: Over around two and four weeks, about 15 and 19 clones changed, versus around 1.2 between replicates.

Per the germline V gene, CDR1 is KGHSH and CDR2 is LQKENI. This CDR3 has 15 amino acids. V lost 2 bases to trimming and J lost 2 bases; unmatched junction nucleotides: 2. During the collection period, no donor immune events like infections were recorded. The data were produced by immunoSEQ multiplex PCR, yet TCRdb's version contains in-frame clones alone and is incomplete. The repertoire holds about 130,000 clones, with about 88% as singletons. Concerning this clone itself: The target antigen is unknown.

This sequence originates from a person aged 18 to 70 in good health. J is TRBJ2-7 and V is TRBV18, with 11 bases identical to TRBD2. Sequenced input: blood. The CDR3 reads CASSPGTSGTYEQYF. DNA of the CDR3: TGTGCCAGCTCACCAGGGACTAGCGGAACCTACGAGCAGTACTTC.